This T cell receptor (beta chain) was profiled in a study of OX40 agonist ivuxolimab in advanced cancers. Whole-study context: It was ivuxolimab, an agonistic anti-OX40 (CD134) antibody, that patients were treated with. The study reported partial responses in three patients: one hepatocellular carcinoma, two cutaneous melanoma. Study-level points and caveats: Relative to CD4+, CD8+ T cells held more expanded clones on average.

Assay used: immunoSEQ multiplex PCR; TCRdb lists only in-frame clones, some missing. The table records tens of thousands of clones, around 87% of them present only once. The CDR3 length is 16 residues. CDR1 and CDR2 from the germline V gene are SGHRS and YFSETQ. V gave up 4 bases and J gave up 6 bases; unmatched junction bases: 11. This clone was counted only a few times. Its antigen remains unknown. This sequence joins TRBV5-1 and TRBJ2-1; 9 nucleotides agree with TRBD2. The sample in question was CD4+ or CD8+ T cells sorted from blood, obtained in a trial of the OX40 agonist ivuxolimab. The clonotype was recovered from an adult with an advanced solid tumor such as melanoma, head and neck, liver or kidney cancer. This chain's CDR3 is CASSPQGSGSSNEQFF. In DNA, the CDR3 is TGCGCCAGCAGCCCCCAGGGTAGCGGGAGTAGCAATGAGCAGTTCTTC.